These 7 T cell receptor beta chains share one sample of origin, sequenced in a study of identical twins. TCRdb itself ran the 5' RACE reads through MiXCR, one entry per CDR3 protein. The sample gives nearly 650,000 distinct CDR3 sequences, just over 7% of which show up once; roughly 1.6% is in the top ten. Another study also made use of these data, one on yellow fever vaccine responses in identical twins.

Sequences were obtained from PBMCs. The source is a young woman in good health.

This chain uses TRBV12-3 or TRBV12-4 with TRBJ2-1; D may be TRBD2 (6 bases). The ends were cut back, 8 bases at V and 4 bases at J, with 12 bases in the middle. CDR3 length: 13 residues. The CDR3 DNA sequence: TGTGCCAGCGGGACTGTACCGTACAATGAGCAGTTCTTC. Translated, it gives CASGTVPYNEQFF.

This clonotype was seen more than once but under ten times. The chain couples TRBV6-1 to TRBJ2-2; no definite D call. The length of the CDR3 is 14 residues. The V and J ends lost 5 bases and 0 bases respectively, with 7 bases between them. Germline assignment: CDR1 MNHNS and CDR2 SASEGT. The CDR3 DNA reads TGTGCCAGCAGTAATGACGCGAACACCGGGGAGCTGTTTTTT. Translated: CASSNDANTGELFF.

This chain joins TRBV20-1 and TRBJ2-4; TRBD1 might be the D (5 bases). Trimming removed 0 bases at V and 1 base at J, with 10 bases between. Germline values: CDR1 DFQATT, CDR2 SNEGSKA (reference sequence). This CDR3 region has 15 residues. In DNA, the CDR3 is TGCAGTGCTAGAGAGGCAGGGTGGGCCAAAAACATTCAGTACTTC. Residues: CSAREAGWAKNIQYF.

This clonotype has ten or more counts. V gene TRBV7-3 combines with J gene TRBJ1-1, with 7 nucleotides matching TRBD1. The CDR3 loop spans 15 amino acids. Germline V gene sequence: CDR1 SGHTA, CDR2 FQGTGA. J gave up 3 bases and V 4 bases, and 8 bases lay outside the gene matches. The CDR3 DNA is TGTGCCAGCAGCTCCGTGACAGGGATCCACACTGAAGCTTTCTTT. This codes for CASSSVTGIHTEAFF.

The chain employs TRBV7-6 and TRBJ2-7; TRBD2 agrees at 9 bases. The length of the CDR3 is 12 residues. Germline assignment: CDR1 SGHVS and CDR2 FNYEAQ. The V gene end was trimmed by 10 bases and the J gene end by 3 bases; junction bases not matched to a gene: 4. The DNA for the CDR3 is TGTGCCATGGGGCGGGAGGGCTACGAGCAGTACTTC. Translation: CAMGREGYEQYF.

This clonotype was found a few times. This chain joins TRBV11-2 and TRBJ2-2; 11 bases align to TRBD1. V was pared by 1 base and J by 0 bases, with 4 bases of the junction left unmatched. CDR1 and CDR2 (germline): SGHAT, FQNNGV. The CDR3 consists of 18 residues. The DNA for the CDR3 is TGTGCCAGCAGCTTAGTGAGGACAGGGGGCGCGAACACCGGGGAGCTGTTTTTT. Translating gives CASSLVRTGGANTGELFF.

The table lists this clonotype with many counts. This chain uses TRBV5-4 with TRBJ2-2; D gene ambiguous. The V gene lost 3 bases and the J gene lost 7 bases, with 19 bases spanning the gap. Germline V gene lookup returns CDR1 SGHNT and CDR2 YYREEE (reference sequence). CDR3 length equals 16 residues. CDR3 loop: CASSSRSESWNGELFF. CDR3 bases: TGTGCCAGCAGCTCTCGATCCGAGTCTTGGAACGGGGAGCTGTTTTTT.